The sequence of this TCR beta chain was determined in a study of blood T cells in healthy people across ages. Overall study findings and caveats: Among long-lived donors, naive CD4+ cells were more numerous and diversity higher than in aged donors. Per-million-T-cell TCR beta diversity fell roughly linearly with age.

It was approximately 10 milliliters of peripheral blood that were drawn from each donor. As to this clonotype: Its specificity is not known.

A J-beta primer mix and a sample-barcoded 5' primer were used in a second PCR of roughly 6 to 11 cycles. A 12-random-nucleotide template-switch adaptor tagged each cDNA molecule. A single record per CDR3 protein comes from TCRdb applying MiXCR to the 5' RACE reads. This table holds around 800,000 distinct CDR3 sequences, roughly 46% found once. Sequencing used blood. This clonotype was sampled from a man of 80 years or more in good health.

The CDR3 is CASSQGTSGKYYEQYF. The DNA of the CDR3 is TGTGCCAGCAGCCAGGGGACTAGCGGGAAGTACTACGAGCAGTACTTC. The chain carries TRBV4-2 and TRBJ2-7; 13 bases fit TRBD2. The CDR3 extends over 16 amino acids. Looked up from germline, CDR1 is LGHNA and CDR2 is YNFKEQ. V gave up 3 bases and J gave up 3 bases; unmatched junction bases: 5.